This T cell receptor (beta chain) originates from a study of response to subunit inactivated influenza vaccine. TCRdb recomputed calls from the RT-PCR reads with MiXCR, one row per CDR3 protein. Of approximately 500,000 distinct CDR3 sequences detected, over 10% appear once; the ten largest clones hold around 12%. Study results and caveats: Authors suggested each seasonal flu vaccination may recruit only limited numbers of new T cells.

Trimming shortened V by 2 bases and J by 6 bases, and 14 bases separated the two germline ends. Germline assignment: CDR1 SGHVS and CDR2 FQNEAQ. This CDR3 is 16 amino acids long. On this clonotype itself: Antigen unknown.

The specimen was PBMCs from blood, collected about 40 days after vaccination. The source of this sequence is a man aged 45 to 65 who received an inactivated influenza vaccine. V is TRBV7-8 and J is TRBJ1-6; tentative D call: TRBD1 (5 bases). The CDR3 sequence: CASSLTGTHLNSPLHF. CDR3 bases: TGTGCCAGCAGCTTAACCGGGACCCACCTTAATTCACCCCTCCACTTT.